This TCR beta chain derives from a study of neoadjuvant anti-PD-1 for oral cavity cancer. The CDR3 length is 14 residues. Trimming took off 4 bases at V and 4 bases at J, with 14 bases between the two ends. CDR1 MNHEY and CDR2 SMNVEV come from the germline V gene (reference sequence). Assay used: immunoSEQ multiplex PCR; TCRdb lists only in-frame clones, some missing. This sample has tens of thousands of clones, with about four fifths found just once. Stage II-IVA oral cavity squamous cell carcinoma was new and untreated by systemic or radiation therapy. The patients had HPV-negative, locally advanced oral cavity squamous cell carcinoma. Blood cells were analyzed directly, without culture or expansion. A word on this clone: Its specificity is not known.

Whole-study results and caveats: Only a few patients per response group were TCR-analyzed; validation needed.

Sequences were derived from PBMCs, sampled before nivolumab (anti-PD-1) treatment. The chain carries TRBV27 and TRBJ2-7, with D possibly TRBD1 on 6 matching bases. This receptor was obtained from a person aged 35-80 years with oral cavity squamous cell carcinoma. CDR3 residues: CASSSSFQGYEQYF. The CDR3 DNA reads TGTGCCAGCAGTTCATCCTTCCAGGGGTACGAGCAGTACTTC.